This T cell receptor beta chain was obtained from a study of cytomegalovirus exposure and HLA in healthy donors. Study results and limitations: The presence/absence work took it that sequencing depth was about the same across donors. Per a prior analysis, the majority of TCR beta V segments were productive roughly 90% or roughly 30% of the time. The study dropped some indistinguishable V segments, TRBV6-2 and TRBV6-3 among them. Some TCR beta chains (roughly 160 of them) were listed as cytomegalovirus-associated.

The CDR3 extends over 16 amino acids. Germline CDR1 SGHAT, CDR2 FQNNGV. V was cut by 5 bases and J by 1 base, with 14 bases left in between. Researchers ran the PCR with 60 Vbeta and 13 Jbeta primers. Clones were read by immunoSEQ multiplex PCR, and TCRdb kept only the in-frame ones, dropping some. The sample table sets out around 200,000 clones. A remark on this clone: Antigen unknown.

The receptor was derived from a woman aged 30 to 39 in good health and CMV-seropositive. The J gene is TRBJ1-4, the V gene TRBV11-2; D gene ambiguous. The source material was PBMCs. The CDR3 sequence: CASSPRPRGTNEKLFF. For the CDR3, the DNA is TGTGCCAGCAGCCCCCGCCCCCGCGGAACTAATGAAAAACTGTTTTTT.